The 29 T cell receptor beta chains below were found in one sample sequenced in a study of PD-L1 blockade in urothelial cancer. The table came from immunoSEQ multiplex PCR; TCRdb's copy has only in-frame clones and leaves some out. Among 98,000 or so clones, 90% were seen once, and the ten largest hold 1.5% to 2%. The time point denotes: pretreatment peripheral blood. Sequencing was performed on PBMCs, taken around atezolizumab (anti-PD-L1) treatment. Every receptor here comes from a man in his 60s with urothelial cancer.

The V call is TRBV11-2, the J call TRBJ2-7, with 8 bases identical to TRBD2. The V gene's germline CDR1 is SGHAT and CDR2 FQNNGV. CDR3 length: 14 amino acids. J lost 3 bases, V lost 4 bases, and 5 bases had no gene match. The CDR3: CASSWGTRIYEQYF. The CDR3 DNA reads as TGTGCCAGCAGCTGGGGGACTAGGATCTACGAGCAGTACTTC.

The V and J genes are TRBV7-2 and TRBJ2-3; D not certain. Deletions cut 2 bases from V and 2 bases from J, with 8 bases between. There are 14 residues in the CDR3. Germline V gene sequence: CDR1 SGHTA, CDR2 FQGNSA. The CDR3 here is CASSLRGPTDTQYF. In DNA form, the CDR3 reads TGTGCCAGCAGCTTACGCGGTCCCACAGATACGCAGTATTTT.

Remarks on this clone: A far larger clone is one base from this, pointing to a likely read error. In the same sample, other DNA sequences code for this CDR3. The chain joins TRBV4-1 to TRBJ2-7, with 11 bases aligning to TRBD2. The CDR3 runs to 16 residues. V lost 0 bases to trimming and J lost 1 base; unmatched junction nucleotides: 2. CDR1 and CDR2 (germline): MGHRA, YSYEKL. CDR3 protein: CASSQEASGGSYEQYF. Here the CDR3 DNA reads TGCGCCAGCAGCCAAGAGGCTAGCGGGGGGTCCTACGAGCAGTACTTC.

The genes are TRBV9 and TRBJ2-1; TRBD2 aligns across 13 bases. The CDR3 has 17 residues. Germline CDR1 reads SGDLS; CDR2 reads YYNGEE. V was clipped by 3 bases and J by 8 bases; unmatched bases: 11. In DNA form, the CDR3 reads TGTGCCAGCAGCGAGGATAAGGGACTAGCGGGAATCGATGAGCAGTTCTTC. Residues: CASSEDKGLAGIDEQFF.

The chain carries TRBV6-6 and TRBJ2-3, with 11 bases lining up with TRBD2. Germline V gives CDR1 MNHNY, CDR2 SVGAGI (reference sequence). The V segment lost 6 bases and the J segment 5 bases; nucleotides outside the gene matches: 7. There are 15 residues in the CDR3. The CDR3 protein is CASRGTSGPVDTQYF. The CDR3 DNA sequence: TGTGCCAGCAGGGGGACTAGCGGTCCAGTAGATACGCAGTATTTT.

The V gene is TRBV19, the J gene TRBJ2-3; the D gene is possibly TRBD1 (5 bases). Germline loops: CDR1 LNHDA, CDR2 SQIVND (reference sequence). Deletions cut 8 bases from V and 0 bases from J, with 12 bases between. The CDR3 is 14 residues long. The CDR3 region has the DNA TGTGCCAGTTCGAAAGGACAAAGCACAGATACGCAGTATTTT. Protein sequence: CASSKGQSTDTQYF.

The CDR3 bases are TGCAGCGTGGGACCTAGCGGGGTTGATACGCAGTATTTT. Amino acids: CSVGPSGVDTQYF. V and J are TRBV29-1 and TRBJ2-3; the match to TRBD2 covers 9 bases. The V segment lost 6 bases and the J segment 6 bases; nucleotides outside the gene matches: 7. This CDR3 region has 13 residues. The germline V gene has CDR1 SQVTM and CDR2 ANQGSEA.

The chain has TRBV11-3 and TRBJ2-7; the D gene is possibly TRBD2 (6 bases). This CDR3 comprises 14 residues. V was cut by 6 bases and J by 5 bases, with 17 bases left in between. Germline V gives CDR1 SGHNT, CDR2 YENEEA. The CDR3 is CASSRPGRMNEQYF. As DNA, the CDR3 is TGTGCCAGCAGTCGGCCGGGGAGGATGAACGAGCAGTACTTC.

This sequence joins TRBV6-1 and TRBJ2-3; D possibly corresponds to TRBD1 (6 bases). Between the trimmed V and J ends, which lost 8 bases and 3 bases, there was a span of 18 bases. Germline assignment: CDR1 MNHNS and CDR2 SASEGT. The CDR3 is 15 amino acids. CDR3 loop: CASSEGDRITDTQYF. CDR3 nucleotide sequence: TGTGCCAGCTCAGAGGGGGATCGCATAACAGATACGCAGTATTTT.

This clone was recorded once. The chain is built from TRBV7-2 and TRBJ2-3, with TRBD2 matching over 11 bases. Germline V gives CDR1 SGHTA, CDR2 FQGNSA. V gave up 0 bases and J gave up 0 bases; unmatched junction bases: 2. This CDR3 spans 17 amino acids. The CDR3 region has the DNA TGTGCCAGCAGCTTAGCCGGGACTAGCGGTAGCACAGATACGCAGTATTTT. It translates to CASSLAGTSGSTDTQYF.

This clone was seen just once. The V call is TRBV7-2, the J call TRBJ1-2; D gene ambiguous. CDR1 and CDR2 (germline): SGHTA, FQGNSA. The CDR3 is made up of 14 amino acids. V was cut by 5 bases and J by 4 bases, with 14 bases left in between. In DNA, the CDR3 is TGTGCCAGCAGCCCCCGCCAGTCTGGCTATGGCTACACCTTC. It yields the protein CASSPRQSGYGYTF.

The count of this clone is one. The chain carries TRBV7-2 and TRBJ2-3, with D possibly matching TRBD1 (5 bases). With 5 bases removed from V and 6 bases from J, the gap between germline ends came to 21 bases. The V gene's germline CDR1 is SGHTA and CDR2 FQGNSA. This CDR3 has 16 residues. The CDR3 here is CASSLLSPDTWDTQYF. CDR3 DNA sequence: TGTGCCAGCAGCCTGTTATCTCCGGACACTTGGGATACGCAGTATTTT. Filled out from reference TRBV7-2 and TRBJ2-3, the complete variable domain reads GAGVSQSPSNKVTEKGKDVELRCDPISGHTALYWYRQSLGQGLEFLIYFQGNSAPDKSGLPSDRFSAERTGGSVSTLTIQRTQQEDSAVYLCASSLLSPDTWDTQYFGPGTRLTVL.

The chain uses TRBV7-9 and TRBJ1-2; tentative D call: TRBD1 (6 bases). Deletions cut 4 bases from V and 8 bases from J, with 8 bases between. The CDR3 extends over 11 amino acids. Germline V CDR1 and CDR2: SEHNR, FQNEAQ (reference sequence). CDR3 in DNA: TGTGCCAGCAGCTCAACAGGGGGCTACACCTTC. Residues: CASSSTGGYTF.

This rearrangement joins TRBV7-9 to TRBJ2-7, with 9 bases lining up with TRBD2. There are 14 residues in the CDR3. Germline V lookup: CDR1 SEHNR, CDR2 FQNEAQ (reference sequence). Trimming at V came to 2 bases and at J to 2 bases, leaving 1 base not matched to a gene. The CDR3 coding sequence is TGTGCCAGCAGCTTAATAGCGGGAGCCTACGAGCAGTACTTC. It codes for CASSLIAGAYEQYF.

The chain uses TRBV5-4 and TRBJ2-5; 10 positions agree with TRBD2. With 3 bases clipped from V and 5 bases from J, the junction kept 10 bases outside the gene matches. From germline, CDR1 is SGHNT and CDR2 YYREEE (reference sequence). This CDR3 contains 16 residues. This CDR3 is CASSSVVAGGGETQYF. CDR3 bases: TGTGCCAGCAGCTCTGTCGTAGCGGGGGGTGGGGAGACCCAGTACTTC.

V is TRBV9 and J is TRBJ2-1, with a possible D match to TRBD2 (6 bases). The CDR3 consists of 15 residues. Germline CDR1 SGDLS, CDR2 YYNGEE. V was cut by 0 bases and J by 3 bases, with 10 bases left in between. The DNA for the CDR3 is TGTGCCAGCAGCGTAGGGCGGGGAAACTACAATGAGCAGTTCTTC. Protein sequence: CASSVGRGNYNEQFF.

This chain connects TRBV7-9 to TRBJ2-3; TRBD2 is a possible D gene (5 bases). The CDR3 is made up of 11 amino acids. From germline, CDR1 is SEHNR and CDR2 FQNEAQ (reference sequence). The ends were cut back, 7 bases at V and 6 bases at J, with 8 bases in the middle. The CDR3 DNA is TGTGCCAGCACCGGACTGGATACGCAGTATTTT. This translates into CASTGLDTQYF.

Only one count was recorded for this clone. The gene calls are TRBV5-1 and TRBJ2-5, with D perhaps TRBD2 (6 bases). Trimming stripped 2 bases from V and 1 base from J, with 9 bases between. Germline V gene sequence: CDR1 SGHRS, CDR2 YFSETQ. The CDR3 loop spans 14 amino acids. The CDR3 here is CASSFAGLQETQYF. Here the CDR3 DNA reads TGCGCCAGCAGCTTTGCGGGGCTCCAAGAGACCCAGTACTTC.

The J gene is TRBJ2-3, the V gene TRBV6-6; 10 positions agree with TRBD2. The junction had 6 bases not matched to a gene; V was cut back by 8 bases and J by 1 base. The CDR3 runs to 15 residues. Looked up from germline, CDR1 is MNHNY and CDR2 is SVGAGI (reference sequence). CDR3 sequence reads: CASRKREGGTDTQYF. CDR3 DNA sequence: TGTGCCAGCCGTAAGCGGGAGGGCGGCACAGATACGCAGTATTTT.

The chain is built from TRBV30 and TRBJ2-1; D not certain. The CDR3 consists of 12 residues. Germline CDR1 GTSNPN, CDR2 SVGIG (reference sequence). V lost 3 bases, J lost 7 bases, and 10 bases lay in between. The CDR3 protein is CAWRWVRNEQFF. In DNA, the CDR3 is TGTGCCTGGAGATGGGTGCGGAATGAGCAGTTCTTC.

The chain couples TRBV5-5 to TRBJ2-6; a weak D match, TRBD1 (5 bases). Trimming removed 4 bases from V and 0 bases from J, with 5 bases in between. CDR3 length: 14 residues. Germline assignment: CDR1 SGHKS and CDR2 YYEKEE (reference sequence). Here the CDR3 DNA reads TGTGCCAGCAGCGACAGCTCTGGGGCCAACGTCCTGACTTTC. Translated, it gives CASSDSSGANVLTF. Looking up the rest from reference TRBV5-5 and TRBJ2-6 gives the full variable domain: DAGVTQSPTHLIKTRGQQVTLRCSPISGHKSVSWYQQVLGQGPQFIFQYYEKEERGRGNFPDRFSARQFPNYSSELNVNALLLGDSALYLCASSDSSGANVLTFGAGSRLTVL.

The CDR3 sequence is CARSLQLAGVSNEQFF. CDR3 bases: TGTGCCAGAAGCCTTCAACTAGCGGGAGTCTCCAATGAGCAGTTCTTC. This sequence joins TRBV5-3 and TRBJ2-1; TRBD2 aligns across 11 bases. TRBV5-3 is marked as an open reading frame, function uncertain. This CDR3 has 16 residues. J lost 6 bases, V lost 4 bases, and 9 bases had no gene match.

J is TRBJ1-2 and V is TRBV5-4; weak D call: TRBD1 (6 bases). The germline gives CDR1 SGHNT, CDR2 YYREEE (reference sequence). V was clipped by 2 bases and J by 6 bases, with 11 bases between them. The CDR3 spans 13 residues. The CDR3 region is CASSFRGGDGYTF. CDR3 in DNA: TGTGCCAGCAGCTTCAGGGGAGGGGATGGCTACACCTTC. The full variable domain, its missing parts supplied by reference TRBV5-4 and TRBJ1-2, is ETGVTQSPTHLIKTRGQQVTLRCSSQSGHNTVSWYQQALGQGPQFIFQYYREEENGRGNFPPRFSGLQFPNYSSELNVNALELDDSALYLCASSFRGGDGYTFGSGTRLTVV.

The gene calls are TRBV5-4 and TRBJ1-6; a possible D gene is TRBD1 (6 bases). The CDR3 consists of 14 residues. Trimming pared 4 bases from V and 8 bases from J, leaving 13 bases between. Germline V lookup: CDR1 SGHNT, CDR2 YYREEE (reference sequence). The CDR3 region is CASSPRRQDSPLHF. The CDR3 DNA reads TGTGCCAGCAGCCCCCGTCGACAGGATTCACCCCTCCACTTT.

This sequence joins TRBV4-2 and TRBJ1-6; the match to TRBD1 covers 10 bases. CDR1 is LGHNA and CDR2 is YNFKEQ in the germline V gene. Losses at the gene ends were 0 bases for V and 10 bases for J; bases not matched to a gene: 9. The CDR3 has 17 residues. CDR3 nucleotides: TGTGCCAGCAGCCAAGAATCCGGGACAGGGGATCGATCACCCCTCCACTTT. It encodes CASSQESGTGDRSPLHF.

The chain is built from TRBV5-6 and TRBJ2-2, with TRBD2 matching 12 bases. From germline, CDR1 is SGHDT and CDR2 YYEEEE. This CDR3 region has 19 residues. The J segment lost 0 bases and the V segment lost 4 bases, leaving 10 bases of the junction unmatched. The CDR3 DNA reads as TGTGCCAGCAGCCTCTGGGGACTAGCGGGCGATGCGAACACCGGGGAGCTGTTTTTT. As protein: CASSLWGLAGDANTGELFF.

The rearrangement links TRBV7-8 to TRBJ2-1, with 13 bases fitting TRBD2. The J segment lost 13 bases and the V segment lost 2 bases, leaving 11 bases of the junction unmatched. CDR1 SGHVS and CDR2 FQNEAQ come from the germline V gene. There are 16 residues in the CDR3. CDR3 DNA: TGTGCCAGCAGCTTATCAACCGGGACTAGCGGGATTTCCCAGTTCTTC. It encodes CASSLSTGTSGISQFF.

This rearrangement joins TRBV4-2 to TRBJ1-1; unclear D gene. The germline gives CDR1 LGHNA, CDR2 YNFKEQ. The CDR3 loop spans 14 amino acids. Trimming stripped 8 bases from V and 1 base from J, with 14 bases between. CDR3 sequence reads: CASAPNSGNTEAFF. CDR3 coding DNA: TGTGCCAGCGCGCCGAACTCAGGGAACACTGAAGCTTTCTTT.

V gene TRBV6-1 combines with J gene TRBJ2-2; maybe TRBD2 (5 bases). V was clipped by 6 bases and J by 1 base, with 9 bases between them. Per germline, CDR1 MNHNS and CDR2 SASEGT. This CDR3 is built from 14 residues. CDR3 nucleotide sequence: TGTGCCAGCAGGAGGGAATTGAACACCGGGGAGCTGTTTTTT. This encodes CASRRELNTGELFF.